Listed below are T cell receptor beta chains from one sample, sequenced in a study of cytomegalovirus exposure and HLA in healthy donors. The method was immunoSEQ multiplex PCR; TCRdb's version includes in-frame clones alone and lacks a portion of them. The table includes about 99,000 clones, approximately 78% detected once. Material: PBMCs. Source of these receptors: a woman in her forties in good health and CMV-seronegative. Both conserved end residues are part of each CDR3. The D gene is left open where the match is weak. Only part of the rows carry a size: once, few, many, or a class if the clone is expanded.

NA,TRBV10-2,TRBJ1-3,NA,TGCGCCAGCAGCAGGGACTCCCGGAGCTCTGGAAACACCATATATTTT,CASSRDSRSSGNTIYF
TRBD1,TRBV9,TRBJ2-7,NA,TGTGCCAGCAGCGTAGGTACAGGGGGCGGCTACGAGCAGTACTTC,CASSVGTGGGYEQYF
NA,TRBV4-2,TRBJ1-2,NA,TGTGCCAGCAGCCTGTTGAAGGACAGCTATGGCTACACCTTC,CASSLLKDSYGYTF
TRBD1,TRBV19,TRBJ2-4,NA,TGTGCCAGTAGTGCGACCGGGACAGAATCCCTCTTC,CASSATGTESLF
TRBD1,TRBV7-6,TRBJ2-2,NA,TGTGCCAGCAGCTTAGAGACAGGGGATAACACCGGGGAGCTGTTTTTT,CASSLETGDNTGELFF
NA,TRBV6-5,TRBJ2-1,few,TGTGCCACCGCTCCTAGCGATTTCAATGAGCAGTTCTTC,CATAPSDFNEQFF
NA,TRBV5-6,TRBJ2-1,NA,TGTGCCAGCAGCTCAAGGGGTAGAAATGAGCAGTTCTTC,CASSSRGRNEQFF
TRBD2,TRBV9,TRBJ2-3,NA,TGTGCCAGCAGCGTAGGGGAGACTAGCCTCACAGATACGCAGTATTTT,CASSVGETSLTDTQYF
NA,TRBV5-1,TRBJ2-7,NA,TGCGCCAGCAGCTTGGCGGGACTTTCCTACGAGCAGTACTTC,CASSLAGLSYEQYF
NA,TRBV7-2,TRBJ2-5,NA,TGTGCCAGCAGCTTAGGGAGCACTGGGGAGACCCAGTACTTC,CASSLGSTGETQYF
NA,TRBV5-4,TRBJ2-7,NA,TGTGCCAGCAGCTCCGCCAGAAACAGGGATTCCTACGAGCAGTACTTC,CASSSARNRDSYEQYF
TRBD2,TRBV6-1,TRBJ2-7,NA,TGTGCCAGCAGAGAAGGGACTAGCGGGAACTACGAGCAGTACTTC,CASREGTSGNYEQYF
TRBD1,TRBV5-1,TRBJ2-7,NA,TGCGCCAGCAGCGTAACAGGGGGCCACGAGCAGTACTTC,CASSVTGGHEQYF
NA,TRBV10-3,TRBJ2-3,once,TGTGCCATCAGTGTTGTTGGCGGAGATACGCAGTATTTT,CAISVVGGDTQYF
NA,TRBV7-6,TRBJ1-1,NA,TGTGCCAGCAGCCCCAGGACAGCCAACACTGAAGCTTTCTTT,CASSPRTANTEAFF
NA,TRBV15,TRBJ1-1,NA,TGTGCCACCAGCCGAGACGGGTTTTTGAACACTGAAGCTTTCTTT,CATSRDGFLNTEAFF
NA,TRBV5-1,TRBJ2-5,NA,TGCGCCAGCAGCCCCCGCGACAGCAACCAAGAGACCCAGTACTTC,CASSPRDSNQETQYF
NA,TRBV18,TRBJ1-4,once,TGTGCCAGCTCGCCCTCCTCTACAGGAACTAATGAAAAACTGTTTTTT,CASSPSSTGTNEKLFF
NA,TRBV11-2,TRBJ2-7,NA,TGTGCCAGCAGCTCGGACTCTTCCTACGAGCAGTACTTC,CASSSDSSYEQYF
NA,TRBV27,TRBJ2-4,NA,TGTGCCAGCAGTCAGGGGACACAAAACATTCAGTACTTC,CASSQGTQNIQYF
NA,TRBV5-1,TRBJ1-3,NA,TGCGCCAGCAGCTTGGCAGACGGGTTCTCTGGAAACACCATATATTTT,CASSLADGFSGNTIYF
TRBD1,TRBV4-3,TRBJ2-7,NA,TGCGCCAGCAGCCAATTTAGGGACAGGCCCTACGAGCAGTACTTC,CASSQFRDRPYEQYF
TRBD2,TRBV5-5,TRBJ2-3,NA,TGTGCCAGCAGCGGGGCGACTAGCGGGAGAACAGATACGCAGTATTTT,CASSGATSGRTDTQYF
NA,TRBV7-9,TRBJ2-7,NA,TGTGCCAGCAGCCCACTGACAGGTCCCTACGAGCAGTACTTC,CASSPLTGPYEQYF
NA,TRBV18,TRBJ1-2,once,TGTGCCAGCTCACCACAGAGAGCTAACTATGGCTACACCTTC,CASSPQRANYGYTF
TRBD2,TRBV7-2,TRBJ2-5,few,TGTGCCAGCAGACGGACTAGCGGTTTCCAAGAGACCCAGTACTTC,CASRRTSGFQETQYF
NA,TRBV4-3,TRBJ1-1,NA,TGCGCCAGCAGCCAAGATCGAGGGTACGGGCTGAACACTGAAGCTTTCTTT,CASSQDRGYGLNTEAFF
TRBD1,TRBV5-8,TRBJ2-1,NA,TGTGCCAGCAGCCCGCTAGGGGGCGGCAGCAATGAGCAGTTCTTC,CASSPLGGGSNEQFF
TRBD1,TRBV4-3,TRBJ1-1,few,TGCGCCAGCAGCCAACTTGGGACAGGCCACATGAACACTGAAGCTTTCTTT,CASSQLGTGHMNTEAFF
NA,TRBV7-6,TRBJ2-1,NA,TGTGCCAGCAGCTTACTCGTCCATGAGCAGTTCTTC,CASSLLVHEQFF
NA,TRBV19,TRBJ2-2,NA,TGTGCCAGTAGTATAGGACAGAACACCGGGGAGCTGTTTTTT,CASSIGQNTGELFF
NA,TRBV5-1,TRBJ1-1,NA,TGCGCCAGCAGCTACCTCGGCGGGGGGGGGAACACTGAAGCTTTCTTT,CASSYLGGGGNTEAFF
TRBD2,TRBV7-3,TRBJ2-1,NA,TGTGCCAGCAGCAAGTCGTCAGCGGGAGCTGAGCAGTTCTTC,CASSKSSAGAEQFF
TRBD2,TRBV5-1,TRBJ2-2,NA,TGCGCCAGCGCTACGACTAGCGGGAGGCCCACCGGGGAGCTGTTTTTT,CASATTSGRPTGELFF
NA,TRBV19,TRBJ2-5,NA,TGTGCCAGTAGGGAGCGGGTTGGAGAGACCCAGTACTTC,CASRERVGETQYF
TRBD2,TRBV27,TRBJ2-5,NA,TGTGCCAGCAGTCTCCGTTTTAGCGGGAACCAAGAGACCCAGTACTTC,CASSLRFSGNQETQYF
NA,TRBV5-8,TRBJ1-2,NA,TGTGCCAGCAGCTTAATGACAGCCTATGGCTACACCTTC,CASSLMTAYGYTF
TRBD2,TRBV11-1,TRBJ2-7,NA,TGTGCCAGCGCCGGTGAAGCGGGAAACTACGAGCAGTACTTC,CASAGEAGNYEQYF
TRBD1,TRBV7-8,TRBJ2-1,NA,TGTGCCAGCAGCGTCGGGACAGCCATCTACAATGAGCAGTTCTTC,CASSVGTAIYNEQFF
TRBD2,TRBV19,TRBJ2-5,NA,TGTGCCAGTAGAGGGGGGACTAGCCGACTGCAAGAGACCCAGTACTTC,CASRGGTSRLQETQYF
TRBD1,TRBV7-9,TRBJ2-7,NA,TGTGCCAGCAGCTTAGTAGGGGGACAGGGAATCGAGCAGTACTTC,CASSLVGGQGIEQYF
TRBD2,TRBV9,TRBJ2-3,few,TGTGCCAGCAGCTTCTCGCGGACTAGCGGGAGAACAGATACGCAGTATTTT,CASSFSRTSGRTDTQYF
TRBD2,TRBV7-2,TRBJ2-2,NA,TGTGCCAGCAGCTCTAGCGGGAGGGCCTACACCGGGGAGCTGTTTTTT,CASSSSGRAYTGELFF
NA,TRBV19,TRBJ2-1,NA,TGTGCCAGCGGGACTTTAAACAATGAGCAGTTCTTC,CASGTLNNEQFF
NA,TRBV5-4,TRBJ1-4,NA,TGTGCCAGCAGCGGTGGACGGGGGGGGACTAATGAAAAACTGTTTTTT,CASSGGRGGTNEKLFF
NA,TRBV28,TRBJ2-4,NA,TGTGCCAGCAGTCCCAGTCCCAAAAACATTCAGTACTTC,CASSPSPKNIQYF
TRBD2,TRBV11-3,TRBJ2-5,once,TGTGCCAGCAGCTCGGGACTAGCCGAGACCCAGTACTTC,CASSSGLAETQYF
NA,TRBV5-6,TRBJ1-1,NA,TGTGCCAGCAGCTTAGGACACGAGAACACTGAAGCTTTCTTT,CASSLGHENTEAFF
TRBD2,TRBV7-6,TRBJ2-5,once,TGTGCCAGCAGCAGACGACCAGCGGGAGAGGGGCTTGTAGAGACCCAGTACTTC,CASSRRPAGEGLVETQYF
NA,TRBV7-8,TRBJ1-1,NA,TGTGCCAGCAGCTTATTTGGCAGGCCTGAAGCTTTCTTT,CASSLFGRPEAFF
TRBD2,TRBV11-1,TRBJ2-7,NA,TGTGCCAGCAGCTTATATACTAGCGGGTCCTACGAGCAGTACTTC,CASSLYTSGSYEQYF
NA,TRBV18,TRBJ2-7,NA,TGTGCCAGCTCACCCGCGCTCCTGTCTCACGAGCAGTACTTC,CASSPALLSHEQYF
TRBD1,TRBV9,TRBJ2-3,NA,TGTGCCAGCAGCGCCGCCGGGACAGGGAGCACAGATACGCAGTATTTT,CASSAAGTGSTDTQYF
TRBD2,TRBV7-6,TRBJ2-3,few,TGTGCCAGCAGCTTAGGACCCCGACTAGCGGGTGGGGCGGATACGCAGTATTTT,CASSLGPRLAGGADTQYF
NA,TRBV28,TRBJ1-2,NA,TGTGCCAGCAGTTCCGTCGGGGGGGGCTACACCTTC,CASSSVGGGYTF
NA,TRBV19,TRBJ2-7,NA,TGTGCCAGTAGTATTTCAGGCACCTACGAGCAGTACTTC,CASSISGTYEQYF
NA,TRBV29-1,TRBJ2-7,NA,TGCAGCGTTGAAAGTCCCCGTGGGACATCCTACTCCTACGAGCAGTACTTC,CSVESPRGTSYSYEQYF
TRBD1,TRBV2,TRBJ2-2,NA,TGTGCCAGCACGGGGGACAGGGGACTTGAGGGAATCTACGAGAACACCGGGGAGCTGTTTTTT,CASTGDRGLEGIYENTGELFF
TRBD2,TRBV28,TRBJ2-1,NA,TGTGCCAGCAGTTTACTGACTAGCGGTCCCTTTTCAAATGAGCAGCTCTTC,CASSLLTSGPFSNEQLF